One and the same sample provided the 32 T cell receptor beta chains below, sequenced in a study of blood T cell repertoires in COVID-19. Clones were sequenced by immunoSEQ multiplex PCR, and TCRdb holds only the in-frame ones, with some missing. This table has some 21,000 clones, approximately 86% appearing once. Specimen: peripheral blood. The receptors come from a human donor with acute or convalescent COVID-19. The donor label of this sample is uncertain.

The V call is TRBV6-6, the J call TRBJ1-1, with no clear D. The germline V and J ends were trimmed by 6 bases and 1 base, with 3 bases remaining between them. CDR3 size: 11 residues. Germline lookup yields CDR1 MNHNY and CDR2 SVGAGI (reference sequence). The CDR3 protein is CASRANTEAFF. For the CDR3, the DNA is TGTGCCAGCAGGGCGAACACTGAAGCTTTCTTT.

The count of this clone is one. The CDR3 here is CASRVTGLLNTGELFF. CDR3 coding DNA: TGTGCCAGTAGAGTCACAGGGCTCCTAAACACCGGGGAGCTGTTTTTT. This sequence joins TRBV19 and TRBJ2-2; possible D gene TRBD1, 6 bases. The CDR3 totals 16 residues. Between the trimmed V and J ends, which lost 6 bases and 2 bases, there was a span of 16 bases. Looked up from germline, CDR1 is LNHDA and CDR2 is SQIVND (reference sequence).

The CDR3 DNA sequence: TGTGCCAGCAGACTCAGCTCGGGACAGGGGTGGAATGAGCAGTTCTTC. Protein product: CASRLSSGQGWNEQFF. V and J are TRBV2 and TRBJ2-1; 10 positions match TRBD1. The CDR3 runs to 16 residues. Germline loops: CDR1 SNHLY, CDR2 FYNNEI. V shed 6 bases and J 7 bases; nucleotides not matched to a gene: 12.

The gene calls are TRBV12-3 or TRBV12-4 and TRBJ2-1; 8 bases map to TRBD2. Losses at the gene ends were 8 bases for V and 7 bases for J; bases not matched to a gene: 7. The CDR3 spans 13 residues. The CDR3 spells CASRTSSRNEQFF. In DNA, the CDR3 is TGTGCCAGCCGGACTAGCAGTAGGAATGAGCAGTTCTTC.

CDR3 region: CASQRGGSYEQYF. CDR3 sequence (DNA): TGTGCCAGCCAGCGAGGCGGATCCTACGAGCAGTACTTC. J is TRBJ2-5 and V is TRBV12-3 or TRBV12-4, with D uncertain. The J call may be in error: the DNA end matches TRBJ2-7 better. The CDR3 extends over 13 amino acids.

DNA for the CDR3: TGTGCCAGCAGCCGGTTCCGACAGCCTAACACAGATACGCAGTATTTT. Amino acids: CASSRFRQPNTDTQYF. This chain joins TRBV27 and TRBJ2-3; D possibly corresponds to TRBD1 (5 bases). Germline V lookup: CDR1 MNHEY, CDR2 SMNVEV (reference sequence). The CDR3 has 16 amino acids. Trimming removed 6 bases from V and 2 bases from J, with 18 bases in between.

The V and J genes are TRBV5-1 and TRBJ2-7; 11 bases are shared with TRBD2. Germline V gives CDR1 SGHRS, CDR2 YFSETQ. The CDR3 has 14 amino acids. Trimming cost V 5 bases and J 2 bases; bases outside gene matches: 3. CDR3 protein: CASRRLAGTYEQYF. In nucleotides, the CDR3 is TGCGCCAGCAGAAGACTAGCGGGGACCTACGAGCAGTACTTC.

This clone appeared a single time. V and J are TRBV19 and TRBJ2-5; 9 nucleotides agree with TRBD1. Germline CDR1 is LNHDA and CDR2 is SQIVND (reference sequence). With 7 bases clipped from V and 1 base from J, the junction kept 4 bases outside the gene matches. The CDR3 consists of 14 residues. The CDR3 protein is CASTTTGGQETQYF. CDR3 nucleotide sequence: TGTGCCAGTACCACGACAGGGGGCCAAGAGACCCAGTACTTC.

The CDR3 nucleotides read TGTGCCAGCAGCTTAGCGGGAGGCCTCTACAATGAGCAGTTCTTC. It yields the protein CASSLAGGLYNEQFF. This chain links TRBV7-3 with TRBJ2-1; 8 bases line up with TRBD2. The CDR3 has 15 residues. Germline V lookup: CDR1 SGHTA, CDR2 FQGTGA. The ends lost 2 bases at V and 3 bases at J; junction bases unmatched: 3.

V is TRBV4-1 and J is TRBJ2-1; 8 bases line up with TRBD2. J gave up 3 bases and V 0 bases, and 7 bases lay outside the gene matches. The CDR3 contains 17 residues. In germline, CDR1 is MGHRA, CDR2 YSYEKL. As DNA, the CDR3 is TGCGCCAGCAGCCAAGAATCGGCTAGCGGGTACTACAATGAGCAGTTCTTC. Protein: CASSQESASGYYNEQFF.

The chain combines TRBV9 with TRBJ1-2, with 8 bases that match TRBD1. The CDR3 totals 15 residues. The junction had 11 bases not matched to a gene; V was cut back by 2 bases and J by 8 bases. Germline-derived CDR1 and CDR2 are SGDLS and YYNGEE. The DNA of the CDR3 is TGTGCCAGCAGCGTCATGATTCAGGGGGCTGGGGGCTACACCTTC. This gives the protein CASSVMIQGAGGYTF.

This clone has only one observation. The gene calls are TRBV2 and TRBJ1-5, with D possibly being TRBD1 (5 bases). CDR1 is SNHLY, CDR2 FYNNEI, per germline. The germline V and J ends were trimmed by 6 bases and 3 bases, with 9 bases remaining between them. The CDR3 sequence is 13 residues long. The CDR3 is CASSRDYNQPQHF. The CDR3 DNA reads as TGTGCCAGCAGCCGGGACTACAATCAGCCCCAGCATTTT.

The chain recombines TRBV5-1 with TRBJ1-2; TRBD1 agrees at 7 bases. The junction had 5 bases not matched to a gene; V was cut back by 0 bases and J by 3 bases. The CDR3 spans 15 residues. Germline V lookup: CDR1 SGHRS, CDR2 YFSETQ. The CDR3 protein is CASSLEGGRYYGYTF. The DNA of the CDR3 is TGCGCCAGCAGCTTGGAAGGGGGCAGGTACTATGGCTACACCTTC.

The rearrangement joins TRBV6-1 to TRBJ1-2; 9 nucleotides agree with TRBD1. V was clipped by 1 base and J by 7 bases; unmatched bases: 7. The CDR3 extends over 15 amino acids. CDR1 is MNHNS, CDR2 SASEGT, per germline. The CDR3 loop reads CASSEGGQGRRGYTF. The CDR3 DNA follows: TGTGCCAGCAGTGAAGGGGGACAGGGTCGGCGTGGCTACACCTTC.

This clone has just a few counts. The chain carries TRBV9 and TRBJ1-6; weak D call: TRBD1 (6 bases). Germline V gene lookup returns CDR1 SGDLS and CDR2 YYNGEE. Trimming cost V 0 bases and J 5 bases, with 6 bases left between them. The CDR3 consists of 14 residues. DNA for the CDR3: TGTGCCAGCAGCGTAGGACAGGATAATTCACCCCTCCACTTT. It yields the protein CASSVGQDNSPLHF.

This chain uses TRBV10-3 with TRBJ1-1, with TRBD1 matching over 7 bases. The germline CDR1 and CDR2 sequences are ENHRY and SYGVKD. J gave up 6 bases and V 5 bases, and 3 bases lay outside the gene matches. This CDR3 region has 12 residues. Here the CDR3 DNA reads TGTGCCATCAGTCAGGGGGTCCCTGAAGCTTTCTTT. Translating it yields CAISQGVPEAFF.

This clone was counted a single time. The DNA of the CDR3 is TGTGCCAGCAGCCCCCGTAGGGGTCACACTGAAGCTTTCTTT. Translated: CASSPRRGHTEAFF. The rearrangement uses TRBV7-2 and TRBJ1-1; the D gene is possibly TRBD1 (5 bases). This CDR3 comprises 14 residues. The V and J ends lost 5 bases and 3 bases respectively, with 13 bases between them. Germline CDR1 SGHTA, CDR2 FQGNSA.

The chain links TRBV5-1 to TRBJ2-1; TRBD1 matches at 10 bases. The germline V gene has CDR1 SGHRS and CDR2 YFSETQ. The CDR3 is made up of 15 amino acids. Trimming removed 4 bases from V and 9 bases from J; junction bases left unmatched: 10. The DNA of the CDR3 is TGCGCCAGCAGCCCCTCCGGGACAGGGGATCGTGAGCAGTTCTTC. Protein sequence: CASSPSGTGDREQFF.

In this sample, this clone turned up once. The rearrangement joins TRBV29-1 to TRBJ2-3; D gene uncertain. Trimming stripped 4 bases from V and 1 base from J, with 12 bases between. Germline V gene lookup returns CDR1 SQVTM and CDR2 ANQGSEA. The CDR3 sequence is 14 residues long. DNA of the CDR3: TGCAGCGTTGCTGGGCTGCCTCGCACAGATACGCAGTATTTT. Translation gives CSVAGLPRTDTQYF.

The chain employs TRBV5-1 and TRBJ1-3; 11 bases are a match to TRBD1. Germline CDR1 is SGHRS and CDR2 is YFSETQ. The CDR3 spans 14 residues. V was clipped by 4 bases and J by 8 bases; unmatched bases: 5. CDR3 sequence: CASSLGQGAYTIYF. The CDR3 DNA is TGCGCCAGCAGCCTCGGACAGGGGGCCTACACCATATATTTT.

This chain links TRBV11-3 with TRBJ2-5; weak D call: TRBD2 (7 bases). Germline CDR1 reads SGHNT; CDR2 reads YENEEA. The CDR3 length is 13 residues. The V and J ends lost 2 bases and 6 bases respectively, with 10 bases between them. The CDR3, as DNA: TGTGCCAGCAGCTTATTCGGGGGGCAGACCCAGTACTTC. Its protein is CASSLFGGQTQYF.

The chain employs TRBV9 and TRBJ2-5, with 12 positions matching TRBD2. This CDR3 contains 18 residues. Germline V gene data show CDR1 as SGDLS and CDR2 as YYNGEE. Unmatched junction bases numbered 11, after V lost 3 bases and J lost 2 bases. The DNA of the CDR3 is TGTGCCAGCAGCGCCTGGGCTAGCGGGGGGGTTGGTCAAGAGACCCAGTACTTC. The encoded protein is CASSAWASGGVGQETQYF. Full variable domain (outside the CDR3, taken from reference TRBV9 and TRBJ2-5): DSGVTQTPKHLITATGQRVTLRCSPRSGDLSVYWYQQSLDQGLQFLIQYYNGEERAKGNILERFSAQQFPDLHSELNLSSLELGDSALYFCASSAWASGGVGQETQYFGPGTRLLVL.

The table lists this clone with a count of one. The V gene is TRBV11-2, the J gene TRBJ2-7; D unclear. Looked up from germline, CDR1 is SGHAT and CDR2 is FQNNGV. Trimming shortened V by 1 base and J by 2 bases, and 12 bases separated the two germline ends. CDR3 length: 15 residues. The DNA for the CDR3 is TGTGCCAGCAGCTTAGCAGCCGGGTCGCCCTACGAGCAGTACTTC. Amino acids: CASSLAAGSPYEQYF.

The chain links TRBV27 to TRBJ2-4; the D gene is possibly TRBD1 (6 bases). The CDR3 has 12 residues. With 6 bases removed from V and 16 bases from J, the gap between germline ends came to 19 bases. Germline V gene lookup returns CDR1 MNHEY and CDR2 SMNVEV (reference sequence). The chain's CDR3 is CASSRNRDSSYF. CDR3 bases: TGTGCCAGCAGCCGAAACAGGGATTCCTCCTACTTC.

V usage is TRBV2 and J usage is TRBJ2-3; TRBD2 aligns across 7 bases. V lost 4 bases, J lost 0 bases, and 7 bases stayed unmatched. Per the germline V gene, CDR1 is SNHLY and CDR2 is FYNNEI. There are 16 residues in the CDR3. CDR3 DNA: TGTGCCAGCAGTGCGGAGCGGGGTACTAGCACAGATACGCAGTATTTT. This translates into CASSAERGTSTDTQYF.

This clone was observed a handful of times. The gene calls are TRBV19 and TRBJ1-3; a weak D match, TRBD1 (6 bases). The germline V gene has CDR1 LNHDA and CDR2 SQIVND (reference sequence). The CDR3 runs to 18 residues. V was trimmed by 3 bases and J by 0 bases, leaving 18 bases between them. DNA of the CDR3: TGTGCCAGTAGTATGAAGGAGCAGGGGTCGAGCTCTGGAAACACCATATATTTT. It yields the protein CASSMKEQGSSSGNTIYF.

The chain combines TRBV6-5 with TRBJ2-5, with a possible D match to TRBD1 (5 bases). From germline, CDR1 is MNHEY and CDR2 SVGAGI. CDR3 length equals 14 residues. Trimming took 2 bases from V and 0 from J, leaving 7 bases between them. This CDR3 is CASSYRGYQETQYF. CDR3 DNA: TGTGCCAGCAGTTACAGGGGCTACCAAGAGACCCAGTACTTC.

CDR3 region: CASSSWAGPNEQFF. DNA of the CDR3: TGTGCCAGCAGCTCCTGGGCGGGGCCCAATGAGCAGTTCTTC. The chain combines TRBV7-3 with TRBJ2-1; the D gene is possibly TRBD2 (6 bases). The length of the CDR3 is 14 residues. From germline, CDR1 is SGHTA and CDR2 FQGTGA. Trimming removed 4 bases at V and 6 bases at J, with 13 bases between.

The V call is TRBV27, the J call TRBJ2-5; tentatively, D is TRBD2 (7 bases). Germline V lookup: CDR1 MNHEY, CDR2 SMNVEV (reference sequence). The CDR3 runs 17 residues. Trimming stripped 3 bases from V and 2 bases from J, with 19 bases between. The CDR3 coding sequence is TGTGCCAGCAGTTTCCGTTTAGGGGGGGGGAGGCAAGAGACCCAGTACTTC. Amino acids: CASSFRLGGGRQETQYF.

This sequence joins TRBV6-1 and TRBJ1-1; D is possibly TRBD1 (6 bases). Between the trimmed V and J ends, which lost 3 bases and 1 base, there was a span of 15 bases. CDR1 is MNHNS, CDR2 SASEGT, per germline. The CDR3 runs 16 residues. DNA of the CDR3: TGTGCCAGCAGTGAGCCGGCAGGGGTAACGAACACTGAAGCTTTCTTT. It is translated as CASSEPAGVTNTEAFF.

The chain couples TRBV6-2 or TRBV6-3 to TRBJ2-3, with 7 bases identical to TRBD2. CDR3 length equals 15 residues. CDR1 is MNHEY, CDR2 SVGEGT, per germline. Losses at the gene ends were 6 bases for V and 4 bases for J; bases not matched to a gene: 10. CDR3 region: CASSGPEGGADTQYF. CDR3 coding DNA: TGTGCCAGCAGCGGACCGGAGGGAGGGGCAGATACGCAGTATTTT.

The chain couples TRBV6-5 to TRBJ1-6; the match to TRBD1 covers 8 bases. J was trimmed by 8 bases and V by 7 bases; bases with no gene match: 4. There are 13 residues in the CDR3. Germline values: CDR1 MNHEY, CDR2 SVGAGI. The CDR3 protein is CASTRDRHSPLHF. The CDR3 nucleotides read TGTGCCAGCACTCGGGACAGGCATTCACCCCTCCACTTT.